The 20 T cell receptor beta chains presented below share a single source sample, sequenced in a study of T cells in Graves' hyperthyroidism and ophthalmopathy. What was amplified from RNA transcripts were TCR beta CDR3 regions. First-round RT-PCR targeting the TCR CDR3 was performed with the HTBI primer set. MiXCR was run by TCRdb on the multiplex PCR reads, yielding one entry per CDR3 protein. This table has about 570,000 distinct CDR3 sequences, 46% appearing once. Sample: peripheral blood or thyroid tissue (not recorded which). All receptors derive from an adult woman with Graves' disease, either hyperthyroidism or ophthalmopathy (not recorded which).

The rearrangement joins TRBV7-2 to TRBJ2-5, with a weak D call TRBD2 (5 bases). Germline values: CDR1 SGHTA, CDR2 FQGNSA. Deletions cut 5 bases from V and 7 bases from J, with 17 bases between. The CDR3 loop spans 14 amino acids. CDR3 region: CASSLDSSEGTQYF. CDR3 nucleotides: TGTGCCAGCAGCCTGGACTCCAGTGAAGGGACCCAGTACTTC.

This clonotype was detected a few times. This rearrangement joins TRBV30 to TRBJ1-5; weak D call: TRBD1 (5 bases). V lost 2 bases, J lost 3 bases, and 11 bases lay in between. Per the germline V gene, CDR1 is GTSNPN and CDR2 is SVGIG (reference sequence). The CDR3 is 14 residues long. Here the CDR3 reads CAWSWGGHNQPQHF. The CDR3 DNA reads as TGTGCCTGGAGTTGGGGCGGACACAATCAGCCCCAGCATTTT.

This clonotype was picked up a small number of times. This chain uses TRBV25-1 with TRBJ2-7, with TRBD2 identical over 11 bases. The CDR3 loop spans 15 amino acids. Germline CDR1 MGHDK, CDR2 SYGVNS. The V and J ends lost 6 bases and 3 bases, in that order; junction bases with no gene match: 7. The CDR3 reads CASSSRLAGRYEQYF. The CDR3 DNA follows: TGTGCCAGCAGCTCAAGACTAGCGGGACGCTACGAGCAGTACTTC.

Turning to this clonotype: A much larger clone differs from this one at a single base, so this may be a read error. This CDR3 fails to terminate in the conserved phenylalanine or tryptophan, so it likely reflects a read error. The chain couples TRBV9 to TRBJ1-1, with TRBD1 matching over 8 bases. Unmatched junction bases numbered 13, after V lost 4 bases and J lost 5 bases. The V gene's germline CDR1 is SGDLS and CDR2 YYNGEE. This CDR3 contains 16 residues. The CDR3 is CASSQESGGVWTEAFL. CDR3 coding DNA: TGTGCCAGCAGCCAAGAATCAGGGGGCGTTTGGACTGAAGCTTTCCTT.

This clonotype was seen only once. The junction differs from germline at one of its ends, possibly a read error. The chain has TRBV7-9 and TRBJ2-6; the D gene is possibly TRBD1 (6 bases). Germline loops: CDR1 SEHNR, CDR2 FQNEAQ (reference sequence). This CDR3 contains 15 residues. The CDR3 sequence: CASSLPGHGAYVLTF. DNA of the CDR3: TGTGCCAGCAGCTTGCCGGGACACGGGGCCTACGTCCTGACTTTC.

This chain connects TRBV5-1 to TRBJ1-6; D perhaps matches TRBD1 (6 bases). This CDR3 spans 17 amino acids. The germline V gene has CDR1 SGHRS and CDR2 YFSETQ. Between the trimmed V and J ends, which lost 2 bases and 10 bases, there was a span of 22 bases. Written as DNA, the CDR3 is TGCGCCAGCAGCTTTCAGGGGCCCCCTTCCCAATGGTCACCCCTCCACTTT. The encoded protein is CASSFQGPPSQWSPLHF.

This clonotype was picked up many times. This rearrangement joins TRBV29-1 to TRBJ2-7; no reliable D call. Germline CDR1 is SQVTM and CDR2 is ANQGSEA. The CDR3 loop spans 13 amino acids. V was cut by 3 bases and J by 7 bases, with 16 bases left in between. The CDR3 bases are TGCAGCGTTGAGGCCCAAAGGGTGGGGGAGCAGTACTTC. Its translation is CSVEAQRVGEQYF.

This clonotype was seen more than once but under ten times. The rearrangement joins TRBV7-2 to TRBJ1-2; no firm D call. Germline assignment: CDR1 SGHTA and CDR2 FQGNSA. The CDR3 contains 14 residues. V lost 3 bases to trimming and J lost 8 bases, with 16 bases between them. The CDR3 nucleotides read TGTGCCAGCAGCTTTGTTGCCGCCCTTGGAGGCTACACCTTC. Translating gives CASSFVAALGGYTF.

This clonotype has at least ten counts. The CDR3 here is CASSPRRRTSSYNSPLHF. In DNA form, the CDR3 reads TGTGCCAGCAGTCCCCGACGGAGAACGAGCTCCTATAATTCACCCCTCCACTTT. The rearrangement uses TRBV5-8 and TRBJ1-6; D gene unclear. This CDR3 region has 18 residues. V was shortened by 5 bases and J by 0 bases, with 18 bases between the two germline ends. Germline-derived CDR1 and CDR2 are SGHTS and YDEGEE. The variable domain in full, with the rest retrieved from reference TRBV5-8 and TRBJ1-6, is EAGVTQSPTHLIKTRGQQATLRCSPISGHTSVYWYQQALGLGLQFLLWYDEGEERNRGNFPPRFSGRQFPNYSSELNVNALELEDSALYLCASSPRRRTSSYNSPLHFGNGTRLTVT.

This clonotype was counted at least ten times. The CDR3 region has the DNA TGTGCCAGCAGCTTAGAGTACCATTTGAGGGACAAGAATTCACCCCTCCACTTT. It is translated as CASSLEYHLRDKNSPLHF. The V gene is TRBV7-2, the J gene TRBJ1-6; TRBD1 is a possible D gene (6 bases). Trimming pared 1 base from V and 7 bases from J, leaving 20 bases between. The V gene's germline CDR1 is SGHTA and CDR2 FQGNSA. CDR3 size: 18 residues.

The rearrangement joins TRBV19 to TRBJ1-5; no firm D call. This CDR3 contains 12 residues. The ends were cut back, 6 bases at V and 4 bases at J, with 7 bases in the middle. CDR1 LNHDA and CDR2 SQIVND come from the germline V gene (reference sequence). The CDR3 DNA reads TGTGCCAGTAGGCCCACAAATCAGCCCCAGCATTTT. This codes for CASRPTNQPQHF.

The sample holds many counts of this clonotype. The V gene is TRBV2, the J gene TRBJ1-2, with D hard to call. The germline V and J ends were trimmed by 3 bases and 5 bases, with 7 bases remaining between them. CDR1 is SNHLY and CDR2 is FYNNEI in the germline V gene. This CDR3 spans 12 amino acids. Here the CDR3 reads CASSETSYGYTF. The DNA of the CDR3 is TGTGCCAGCAGTGAGACTTCATATGGCTACACCTTC.

In its sample, this clonotype was seen many times. J is TRBJ2-7 and V is TRBV5-1; 7 nucleotides align to TRBD2. With 3 bases clipped from V and 6 bases from J, the junction kept 12 bases outside the gene matches. The CDR3 covers 15 residues. Germline CDR1 is SGHRS and CDR2 is YFSETQ. Written as DNA, the CDR3 is TGCGCCAGCAGCTACCTGGGCGGGAGAGTTGCCGAGCAGTACTTC. Amino acids: CASSYLGGRVAEQYF.

The V gene is TRBV5-4, the J gene TRBJ2-7; the D gene is possibly TRBD1 (6 bases). The germline V gene encodes CDR1 SGHNT and CDR2 YYREEE (reference sequence). CDR3 length equals 16 residues. Trimming took off 3 bases at V and 7 bases at J, with 23 bases between the two ends. CDR3 sequence: CASSWAPGTTGLEQYF. The CDR3 coding sequence is TGTGCCAGCAGCTGGGCCCCAGGGACAACAGGCCTAGAGCAGTACTTC. The full variable domain, in which reference TRBV5-4 and TRBJ2-7 provide the parts outside the CDR3, is ETGVTQSPTHLIKTRGQQVTLRCSSQSGHNTVSWYQQALGQGPQFIFQYYREEENGRGNFPPRFSGLQFPNYSSELNVNALELDDSALYLCASSWAPGTTGLEQYFGPGTRLTVT.

This chain links TRBV5-1 with TRBJ1-3; unclear D gene. This CDR3 has 17 residues. The ends were cut back, 0 bases at V and 8 bases at J, with 21 bases in the middle. Germline-derived CDR1 and CDR2 are SGHRS and YFSETQ. DNA for the CDR3: TGCGCCAGCAGCTTGGTCGTCCTGGGAGACTATGGCTACACCATATATTTT. It codes for CASSLVVLGDYGYTIYF. Using reference TRBV5-1 and TRBJ1-3 for the parts outside the CDR3, the full variable domain is KAGVTQTPRYLIKTRGQQVTLSCSPISGHRSVSWYQQTPGQGLQFLFEYFSETQRNKGNFPGRFSGRQFSNSRSEMNVSTLELGDSALYLCASSLVVLGDYGYTIYFGEGSWLTVV.

This clonotype was detected many times. The V and J genes are TRBV7-2 and TRBJ1-1; 9 bases are a match to TRBD1. Germline V gene lookup returns CDR1 SGHTA and CDR2 FQGNSA. The CDR3 extends over 16 amino acids. V shed 3 bases, J shed 6 bases, and the junction held 11 bases outside the gene matches. This CDR3 reads CASSFLPGQGRAEAFF. CDR3 nucleotides: TGTGCCAGCAGCTTCCTACCGGGACAGGGCAGGGCTGAAGCTTTCTTT.

The V call is TRBV7-9, the J call TRBJ2-7; possible D gene TRBD2, 7 bases. CDR3 size: 14 residues. V lost 5 bases and J 0 bases, leaving 11 bases between the germline ends. The germline gives CDR1 SEHNR, CDR2 FQNEAQ (reference sequence). DNA for the CDR3: TGTGCCAGCAGCCGAGGGGGGGGCTCCTACGAGCAGTACTTC. Protein product: CASSRGGGSYEQYF.

This chain links TRBV20-1 with TRBJ1-4, with D hard to call. The V and J ends lost 3 bases and 0 bases respectively, with 14 bases between them. The CDR3 has 16 residues. Germline CDR1 and CDR2: DFQATT and SNEGSKA (reference sequence). DNA for the CDR3: TGCAGTGCTAGGGTTGCAGGAGGCACAACTAATGAAAAACTGTTTTTT. Its translation is CSARVAGGTTNEKLFF.

The rearrangement joins TRBV15 to TRBJ1-1; TRBD1 matches 7 bases. CDR3 length equals 15 residues. Trimming cost V 3 bases and J 5 bases; bases outside gene matches: 9. Germline V gene lookup returns CDR1 LNHNV and CDR2 YYDKDF (reference sequence). CDR3 protein: CATSSLATGRTEAFF. The CDR3 region has the DNA TGTGCCACCAGCAGTTTGGCGACAGGGAGGACTGAAGCTTTCTTT.

This clonotype showed up many times. DNA of the CDR3: TGTGCCATCAGACCCAGGGATGGATCTGAAGCTTTCTTT. It specifies CAIRPRDGSEAFF. The chain combines TRBV10-3 with TRBJ1-1, with a tentative D call TRBD1 (5 bases). This CDR3 spans 13 amino acids. In germline, CDR1 is ENHRY, CDR2 SYGVKD. With 6 bases removed from V and 6 bases from J, the gap between germline ends came to 14 bases.